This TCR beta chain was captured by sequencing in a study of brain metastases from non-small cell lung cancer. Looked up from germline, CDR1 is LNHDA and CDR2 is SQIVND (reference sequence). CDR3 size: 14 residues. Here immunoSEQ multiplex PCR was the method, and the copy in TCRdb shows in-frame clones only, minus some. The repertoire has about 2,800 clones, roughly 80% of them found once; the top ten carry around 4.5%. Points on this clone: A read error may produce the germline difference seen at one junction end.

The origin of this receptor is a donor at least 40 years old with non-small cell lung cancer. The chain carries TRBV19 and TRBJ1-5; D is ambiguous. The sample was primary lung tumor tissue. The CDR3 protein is CVSSKRNSNQPQHF. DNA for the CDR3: TGTGTCAGTAGTAAGCGTAATAGCAATCAGCCCCAGCATTTT.